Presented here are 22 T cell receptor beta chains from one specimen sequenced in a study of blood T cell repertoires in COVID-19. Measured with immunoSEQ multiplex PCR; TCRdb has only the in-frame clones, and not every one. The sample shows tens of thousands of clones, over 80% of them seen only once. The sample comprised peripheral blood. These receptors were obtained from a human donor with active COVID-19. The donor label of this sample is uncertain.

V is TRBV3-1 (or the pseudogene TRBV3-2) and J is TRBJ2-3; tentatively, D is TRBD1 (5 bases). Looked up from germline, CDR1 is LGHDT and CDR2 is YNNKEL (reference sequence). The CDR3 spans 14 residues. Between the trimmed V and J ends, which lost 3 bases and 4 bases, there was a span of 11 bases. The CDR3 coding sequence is TGTGCCAGCAGCCAGGCCAGGGTCGCAGATACGCAGTATTTT. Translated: CASSQARVADTQYF.

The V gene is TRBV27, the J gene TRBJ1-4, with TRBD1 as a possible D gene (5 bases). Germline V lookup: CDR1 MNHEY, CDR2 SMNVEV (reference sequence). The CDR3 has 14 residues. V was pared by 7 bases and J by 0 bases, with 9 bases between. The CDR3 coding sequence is TGTGCCAGCAAACTGACAGCAACTAATGAAAAACTGTTTTTT. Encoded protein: CASKLTATNEKLFF.

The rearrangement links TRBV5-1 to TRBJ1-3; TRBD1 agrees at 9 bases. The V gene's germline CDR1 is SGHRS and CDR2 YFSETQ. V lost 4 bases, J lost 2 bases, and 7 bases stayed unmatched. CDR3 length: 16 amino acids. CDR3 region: CASSVGTGIPGNTIYF. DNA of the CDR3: TGCGCCAGCAGCGTAGGGACAGGGATCCCTGGAAACACCATATATTTT.

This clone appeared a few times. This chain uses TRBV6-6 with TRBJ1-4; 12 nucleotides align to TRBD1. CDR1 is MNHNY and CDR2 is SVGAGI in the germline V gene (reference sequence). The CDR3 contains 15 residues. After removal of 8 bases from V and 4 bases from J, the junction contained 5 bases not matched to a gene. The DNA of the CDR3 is TGTGCCAGCCGGGACAGGGGGCAGGGTAATGAAAAACTGTTTTTT. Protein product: CASRDRGQGNEKLFF.

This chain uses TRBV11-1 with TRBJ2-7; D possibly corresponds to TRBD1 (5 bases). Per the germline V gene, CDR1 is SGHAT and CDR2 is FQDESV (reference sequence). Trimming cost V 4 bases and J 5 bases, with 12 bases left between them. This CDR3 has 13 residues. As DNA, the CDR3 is TGTGCCAGCAGCTCCAGGGTTTTCCACGAGCAGTACTTC. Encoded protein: CASSSRVFHEQYF.

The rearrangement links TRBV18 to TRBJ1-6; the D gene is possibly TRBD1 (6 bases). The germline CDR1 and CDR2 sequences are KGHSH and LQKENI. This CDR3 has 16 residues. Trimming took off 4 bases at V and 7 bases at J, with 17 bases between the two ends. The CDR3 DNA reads TGTGCCAGCTCACTTGACAGAACCAGGGGAAATTCACCCCTCCACTTT. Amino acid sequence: CASSLDRTRGNSPLHF.

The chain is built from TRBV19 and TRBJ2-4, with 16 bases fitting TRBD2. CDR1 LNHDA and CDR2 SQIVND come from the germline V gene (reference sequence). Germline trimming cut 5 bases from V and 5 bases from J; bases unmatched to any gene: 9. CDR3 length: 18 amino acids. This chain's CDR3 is CASSPLGLAGGIQNIQYF. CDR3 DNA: TGTGCCAGTAGTCCCCTGGGACTAGCGGGGGGGATACAAAACATTCAGTACTTC.

The CDR3 DNA is TGTGCCAGCAGCAGGGCTGGCTACGAGCAGTACTTC. It codes for CASSRAGYEQYF. The chain recombines TRBV2 with TRBJ2-7, with D maybe TRBD1 (5 bases). CDR1 SNHLY and CDR2 FYNNEI come from the germline V gene. This CDR3 spans 12 amino acids. V was trimmed by 6 bases and J by 3 bases, leaving 9 bases between them. Looking up the rest from reference TRBV2 and TRBJ2-7 gives the full variable domain: EPEVTQTPSHQVTQMGQEVILRCVPISNHLYFYWYRQILGQKVEFLVSFYNNEISEKSEIFDDQFSVERPDGSNFTLKIRSTKLEDSAMYFCASSRAGYEQYFGPGTRLTVT.

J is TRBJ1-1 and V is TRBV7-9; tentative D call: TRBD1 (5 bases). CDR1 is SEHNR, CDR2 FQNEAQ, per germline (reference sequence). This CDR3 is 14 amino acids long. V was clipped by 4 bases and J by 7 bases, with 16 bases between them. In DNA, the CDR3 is TGTGCCAGCAGCTGGGGGGGGACCTCGAATGAAGCTTTCTTT. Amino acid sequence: CASSWGGTSNEAFF.

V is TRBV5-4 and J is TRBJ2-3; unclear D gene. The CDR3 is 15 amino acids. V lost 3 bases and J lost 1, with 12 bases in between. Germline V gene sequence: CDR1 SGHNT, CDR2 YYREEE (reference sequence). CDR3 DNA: TGTGCCAGCAGCTCGCACCTTACAGGCACAGATACGCAGTATTTT. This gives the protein CASSSHLTGTDTQYF.

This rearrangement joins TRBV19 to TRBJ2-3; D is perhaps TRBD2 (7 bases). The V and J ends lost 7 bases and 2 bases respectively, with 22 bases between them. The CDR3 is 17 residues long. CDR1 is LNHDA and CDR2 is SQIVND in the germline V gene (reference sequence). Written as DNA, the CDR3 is TGTGCCAGTAAAAGGTCTGTACGGGGGGCTAACACAGATACGCAGTATTTT. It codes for CASKRSVRGANTDTQYF.

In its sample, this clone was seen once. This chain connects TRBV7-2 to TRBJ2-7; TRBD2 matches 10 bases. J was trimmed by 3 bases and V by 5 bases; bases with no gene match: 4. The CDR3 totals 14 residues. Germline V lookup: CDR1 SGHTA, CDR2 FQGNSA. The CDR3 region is CASSPQREGYEQYF. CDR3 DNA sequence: TGTGCCAGCAGCCCCCAGCGGGAGGGCTACGAGCAGTACTTC.

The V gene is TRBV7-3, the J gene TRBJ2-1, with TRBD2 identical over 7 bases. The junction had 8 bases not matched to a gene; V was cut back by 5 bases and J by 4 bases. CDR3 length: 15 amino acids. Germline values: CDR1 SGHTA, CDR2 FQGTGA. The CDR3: CASSATGGGYNEQFF. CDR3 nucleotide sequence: TGTGCCAGCAGCGCGACGGGGGGAGGATACAATGAGCAGTTCTTC. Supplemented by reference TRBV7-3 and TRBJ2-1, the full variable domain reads GAGVSQTPSNKVTEKGKYVELRCDPISGHTALYWYRQSLGQGPEFLIYFQGTGAADDSGLPNDRFFAVRPEGSVSTLKIQRTERGDSAVYLCASSATGGGYNEQFFGPGTRLTVL.

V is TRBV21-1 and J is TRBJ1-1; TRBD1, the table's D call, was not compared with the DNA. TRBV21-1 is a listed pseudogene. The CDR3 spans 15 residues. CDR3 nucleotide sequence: TGTGCCAGCAGCAAAGGTGGGACAGGGTACACTGAAGCTTTCTTT. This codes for CASSKGGTGYTEAFF.

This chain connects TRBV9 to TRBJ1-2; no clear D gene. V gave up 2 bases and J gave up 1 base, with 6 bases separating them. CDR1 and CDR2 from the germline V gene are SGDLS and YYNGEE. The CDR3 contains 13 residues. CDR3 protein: CASSVGLNYGYTF. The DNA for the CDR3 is TGTGCCAGCAGCGTTGGCCTTAACTATGGCTACACCTTC.

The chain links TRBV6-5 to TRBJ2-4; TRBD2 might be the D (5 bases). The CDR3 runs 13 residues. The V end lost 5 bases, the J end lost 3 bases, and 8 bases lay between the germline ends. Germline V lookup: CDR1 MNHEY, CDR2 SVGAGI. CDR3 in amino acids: CASSPSGKNIQYF. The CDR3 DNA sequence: TGTGCCAGCAGTCCCAGCGGCAAAAACATTCAGTACTTC.

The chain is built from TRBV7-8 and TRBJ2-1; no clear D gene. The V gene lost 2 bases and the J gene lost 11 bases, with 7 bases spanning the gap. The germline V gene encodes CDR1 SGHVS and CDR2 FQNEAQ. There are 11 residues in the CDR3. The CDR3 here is CASSLQNKQFF. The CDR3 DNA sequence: TGTGCCAGCAGCTTACAGAATAAGCAGTTCTTC. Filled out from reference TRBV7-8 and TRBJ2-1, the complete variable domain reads GAGVSQSPRYKVAKRGQDVALRCDPISGHVSLFWYQQALGQGPEFLTYFQNEAQLDKSGLPSDRFFAERPEGSVSTLKIQRTQQEDSAVYLCASSLQNKQFFGPGTRLTVL.

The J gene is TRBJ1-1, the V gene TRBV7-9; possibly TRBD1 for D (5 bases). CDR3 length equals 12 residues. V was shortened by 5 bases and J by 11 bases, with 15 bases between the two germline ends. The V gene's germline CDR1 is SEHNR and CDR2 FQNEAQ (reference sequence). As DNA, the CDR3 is TGTGCCAGCAGCGCACCCCCGGCAGGGGCTTTCTTT. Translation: CASSAPPAGAFF.

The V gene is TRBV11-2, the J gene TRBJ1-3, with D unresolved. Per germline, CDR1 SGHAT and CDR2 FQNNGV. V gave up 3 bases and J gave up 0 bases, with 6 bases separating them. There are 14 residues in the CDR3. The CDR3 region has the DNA TGTGCCAGCAGCTTCAGCGACTCTGGAAACACCATATATTTT. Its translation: CASSFSDSGNTIYF.

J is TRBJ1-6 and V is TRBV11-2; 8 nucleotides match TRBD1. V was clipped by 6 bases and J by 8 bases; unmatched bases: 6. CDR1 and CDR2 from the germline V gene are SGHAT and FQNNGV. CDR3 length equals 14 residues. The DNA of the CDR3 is TGTGCCAGCAGTTTAACAGGGGGGGATTCACCCCTCCACTTT. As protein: CASSLTGGDSPLHF.

CDR3: CASSLGSGTTIMNTEAFF. CDR3 in DNA: TGCGCCAGCAGCTTGGGAAGCGGGACAACAATCATGAACACTGAAGCTTTCTTT. V gene TRBV5-1 combines with J gene TRBJ1-1, with D perhaps TRBD1 (6 bases). CDR3 length: 18 residues. Between the trimmed V and J ends, which lost 0 bases and 0 bases, there was a span of 18 bases. CDR1 and CDR2 from the germline V gene are SGHRS and YFSETQ.

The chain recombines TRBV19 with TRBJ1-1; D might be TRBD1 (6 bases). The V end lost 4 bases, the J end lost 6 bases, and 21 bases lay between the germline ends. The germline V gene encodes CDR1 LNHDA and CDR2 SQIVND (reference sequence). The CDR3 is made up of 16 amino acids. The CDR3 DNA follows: TGTGCCAGTAGTAGGAGGTTAGGGCAGGGGAGTCCTGAAGCTTTCTTT. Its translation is CASSRRLGQGSPEAFF.